This T cell receptor (beta chain) was recovered during a study of blood T cell repertoires in COVID-19. Study in general: Acute and convalescent COVID-19 samples came from the United States, Italy and Spain. Sample material is recorded as cDNA or gDNA derived from T cells, B-cell-depleted T cells, or PBMCs.

The length of the CDR3 is 13 residues. Germline CDR1 reads SGHTA; CDR2 reads FQGNSA. Trimming took off 4 bases at V and 7 bases at J, with 11 bases between the two ends. Authors' processing steps: Amplification of reference gene primers was used by the study to estimate nucleated cell counts. Clones were sequenced by immunoSEQ multiplex PCR, and TCRdb holds only the in-frame ones, with some missing. V and J calls and clone size come straight from that table; D and trimming were deduced from the DNA. In the table there are some 31,000 clones, around nine tenths of which are singletons. V usage is TRBV7-2 and J usage is TRBJ1-5; D is unclear. This clonotype was obtained from a human donor with active COVID-19. The donor label of this sample is uncertain. Sequencing input: peripheral blood. The DNA of the CDR3 is TGTGCCAGCAGCTCGGGATATGGGCAGCCCCAGCATTTT. Translation gives CASSSGYGQPQHF.